This T cell receptor beta chain stems from a study of blood T cell repertoires in COVID-19. Produced via immunoSEQ multiplex PCR; TCRdb's table is partial and in-frame only. The data show some 200,000 clones, with around four fifths seen just once and roughly 15% held by the top ten. Looked up from germline, CDR1 is GTSNPN and CDR2 is SVGIG (reference sequence). The CDR3 has 17 residues. Trimming at V came to 2 bases and at J to 3 bases, leaving 13 bases not matched to a gene. The sample consisted of peripheral blood. The chain couples TRBV30 to TRBJ1-2; 9 positions agree with TRBD1. This TCR came from a woman between 70 and 85 years old with COVID-19, enrolled during active disease. The CDR3 DNA sequence: TGTGCCTGGAGTCAACAGGGGGCGGGTGTTCCGGACTATGGCTACACCTTC. Amino acid sequence: CAWSQQGAGVPDYGYTF. Filled out from reference TRBV30 and TRBJ1-2, the complete variable domain reads SQTIHQWPATLVQPVGSPLSLECTVEGTSNPNLYWYRQAAGRGLQLLFYSVGIGQISSEVPQNLSASRPQDRQFILSSKKLLLSDSGFYLCAWSQQGAGVPDYGYTFGSGTRLTVV.